The 3 T cell receptor beta chains presented below share a single source sample, sequenced in a study of Ad26.COV2.S vaccination and SARS-CoV-2 variants. The table came from immunoSEQ multiplex PCR; TCRdb's copy has only in-frame clones and leaves some out. The sample has some 390,000 clones; approximately 91% are singletons. Treatment: over 15 received Ad26.COV2.S at low or high dose, single or two shots; 5 received placebo; per-sample allocation not given. The study sampled participants on day 63 after the first vaccine or placebo injection. Source: peripheral blood, taken in a trial of Ad26.COV2.S vaccine versus placebo. These TCRs come from a person between 18 and 60 years old who received the Ad26.COV2.S COVID-19 vaccine or a placebo.

J is TRBJ2-3 and V is TRBV7-9, with 13 bases fitting TRBD2. Germline V gene data show CDR1 as SEHNR and CDR2 as FQNEAQ (reference sequence). The V and J ends lost 6 bases and 5 bases, in that order; junction bases with no gene match: 5. This CDR3 region has 15 residues. The CDR3 region has the DNA TGTGCCAGCAGTGGACTAGCGGGAGATCAAGATACGCAGTATTTT. Translation gives CASSGLAGDQDTQYF.

J is TRBJ1-1 and V is TRBV28; no definite D call. Germline loops: CDR1 MDHEN, CDR2 SYDVKM. This CDR3 has 16 amino acids. The V gene lost 6 bases and the J gene lost 5 bases, with 22 bases spanning the gap. The CDR3 reads CASRRGRGPLGTEAFF. In nucleotides, the CDR3 is TGTGCCAGCAGACGCGGCCGCGGGCCCCTAGGAACTGAAGCTTTCTTT. Combining the CDR3 with reference TRBV28 and TRBJ1-1 gives the whole variable domain DVKVTQSSRYLVKRTGEKVFLECVQDMDHENMFWYRQDPGLGLRLIYFSYDVKMKEKGDIPEGYSVSREKKERFSLILESASTNQTSMYLCASRRGRGPLGTEAFFGQGTRLTVV.

This clone has just a few counts. The rearrangement uses TRBV20-1 and TRBJ2-1; D ambiguous. V was cut by 3 bases and J by 4 bases, with 4 bases left in between. The CDR3 is 11 residues long. Germline CDR1 reads DFQATT; CDR2 reads SNEGSKA (reference sequence). As DNA, the CDR3 is TGCAGTGCTAGCGGTTACAATGAGCAGTTCTTC. Translating it yields CSASGYNEQFF.